The clone carrying this TCR beta chain was seen only a few times. The data were taken from a study of blood T cell repertoires in COVID-19. Clones were read by immunoSEQ multiplex PCR, and TCRdb kept only the in-frame ones, dropping some. The profile shows around 6,700 clones, approximately 86% of them singletons. CDR1 is MNHEY and CDR2 is SMNVEV in the germline V gene (reference sequence). Trimming took off 6 bases at V and 4 bases at J, with 12 bases between the two ends. The CDR3 consists of 14 residues. The receptor comes from a human donor in a cohort sampled during active COVID-19. V gene TRBV27 combines with J gene TRBJ1-4, with a tentative D call TRBD1 (6 bases). Sequenced input: peripheral blood. CDR3 DNA: TGTGCCAGCAGGCGCACAGGGCTTAATGAAAAACTGTTTTTT. The encoded protein is CASRRTGLNEKLFF.